These T cell receptor beta chains were read from a single sample in a study of T-cell memory formation after mild COVID-19. MiXCR, run by TCRdb on the 5' RACE reads, gives a single entry per CDR3 protein. In the table there are approximately 210,000 distinct CDR3 sequences, around 25% of which are singletons. Material for sequencing was PBMCs or a T cell subset sorted from them (not recorded which). The receptors were gathered from an adult woman who had mild COVID-19 (a few samples of this study predate the infection). Cell type and time point are not known. CDR3s include the opening cysteine and the closing phenylalanine or tryptophan. The order of the fields is clone size, D gene, CDR3 length, J gene, V gene, CDR3 DNA, CDR3 protein. A D gene is named only where the DNA matches it firmly. Size is omitted from some rows. Given values are once, few, many or a class for expanded clones.

. . 15 TRBJ1-4 TRBV5-1 TGCGCCAGCAGCGGAGGGGCAGGGGAGTCAGAAAAACTGTTTTTT CASSGGAGESEKLFF
few . 11 TRBJ2-7 TRBV20-1 TGCAGTGCTAGGGGGGACTACGAGCAGTACTTC CSARGDYEQYF
. TRBD1 16 TRBJ2-7 TRBV3-1 TGTGCCAGCAGCCAAGCTGTAGGGGGCAGCTCCTACGAGCAGTACTTC CASSQAVGGSSYEQYF
. . 16 TRBJ2-4 TRBV5-4 TGTGCCAGCAGCCAAACACAGGGCGGCTCCAAAAACATTCAGTACTTC CASSQTQGGSKNIQYF
few . 13 TRBJ1-5 TRBV7-9 TGTGCCAGCAGCTTATCCGGGGGTCAGCCCCAGCATTTT CASSLSGGQPQHF
. TRBD2 17 TRBJ2-1 TRBV11-2 TGTGCCAGCAGCTTAGGGGCCGGGGGACTAGGGGACAATGAGCAGTTCTTC CASSLGAGGLGDNEQFF
few TRBD1 13 TRBJ1-5 TRBV24-1 TGTGCCACCAGTGATTATTGGACAGGGACCCAGCATTTT CATSDYWTGTQHF
. . 14 TRBJ2-1 TRBV9 TGTGCCAGCAGCGTAGTGTCCGAGTACAATGAGCAGTTCTTC CASSVVSEYNEQFF
. . 17 TRBJ2-7 TRBV7-9 TGTGCCAGCAGCTTAGTGGGCTTGGGGACGAGCTCCTACGAGCAGTACTTC CASSLVGLGTSSYEQYF
few TRBD2 17 TRBJ2-3 TRBV5-6 TGTGCCAGCAGCGGGTGGACTAGCGAGACCCGCACAGATACGCAGTATTTT CASSGWTSETRTDTQYF
. . 15 TRBJ2-1 TRBV7-9 TGTGCCAGCAGCTTGAACAGGGGGGGCTACAATGAGCAGTTCTTC CASSLNRGGYNEQFF
. . 18 TRBJ2-1 TRBV7-6 TGTGCCAGCAGCTTAGAACTAGCCGAAGCTTTCTCCTACAATGAGCAGTTCTTC CASSLELAEAFSYNEQFF
. . 16 TRBJ1-1 TRBV7-8 TGTGCCAGCAGCTTAGTAGAGAGGGTCTGGAACACTGAAGCTTTCTTT CASSLVERVWNTEAFF
. . 17 TRBJ1-1 TRBV7-9 TGTGCCAGCACCCTCCCCGAAAGGACGGTCCGTGGCACTGAAGCTTTCTTT CASTLPERTVRGTEAFF
few . 13 TRBJ2-7 TRBV7-6 TGTGCCAGCAGCATGGGACTGAACTACGAGCAGTACTTC CASSMGLNYEQYF
few . 13 TRBJ2-2 TRBV24-1 TGTGCCACCTCCCGGGAAGTCACCGGGGAGCTGTTTTTT CATSREVTGELFF
. . 14 TRBJ1-2 TRBV4-2 TGTGCCAGCAGCCAAGATAGGGAACGCTATGGCTACACCTTC CASSQDRERYGYTF
. TRBD2 12 TRBJ2-3 TRBV20-1 TGCAGTGCACAGCGGGACACAGATACGCAGTATTTT CSAQRDTDTQYF
few TRBD2 15 TRBJ2-7 TRBV4-3 TGCGCCAGCAGCCGCGGACTAGCGGGGGACTACGAGCAGTACTTC CASSRGLAGDYEQYF
. TRBD1 16 TRBJ1-2 TRBV29-1 TGCAGCGTAATGGGGACCGGGACAGGGGATCTCTATGGCTACACCTTC CSVMGTGTGDLYGYTF
many . 14 TRBJ2-2 TRBV5-1 TGCGCCAGCAGCTTGGCCGGCAACACCGGGGAGCTGTTTTTT CASSLAGNTGELFF
. . 15 TRBJ2-1 TRBV5-1 TGCGCCAGCAGCTTGGTAGCAGACTCCTACAATGAGCAGTTCTTC CASSLVADSYNEQFF
once TRBD2 17 TRBJ2-3 TRBV6-5 TGTGCCAGCAGTTTCTGGGAGCGGGGGGGCGTTTTAGGTACCCAGTATTTT CASSFWERGGVLGTQYF
once . 13 TRBJ2-7 TRBV25-1 TGTGCCAGCAGCAGTGGCTATACCTACGAGCAGTACTTC CASSSGYTYEQYF
once . 12 TRBJ2-7 TRBV29-1 TGCAGCGTTGAAAACAACCGATACGAGCAGTACTTC CSVENNRYEQYF
. TRBD1 14 TRBJ1-2 TRBV5-1 TGCGCCAGCAGCTTAGGGACAGATGGCTATGGCTACACCTTC CASSLGTDGYGYTF
. TRBD1 13 TRBJ1-1 TRBV20-1 TGCAGTGCTGGAGGGGGCTGGAACACTGAAGCTTTCTTT CSAGGGWNTEAFF
. . 14 TRBJ2-5 TRBV7-8 TGTGCCAGCAGCTCTCATTCTAGGGTGGAGACCCAGTACTTC CASSSHSRVETQYF
few . 12 TRBJ2-2 TRBV2 TGTGCCAGCAGTGACGGCGGGGCGGAGCTGTTTTTT CASSDGGAELFF
. . 10 TRBJ1-1 TRBV7-9 TGTGCCAGCAGCCGACCTGAAGCTTTCTTT CASSRPEAFF
. . 14 TRBJ2-5 TRBV7-9 TGTGCCAGCAGGGGAACTAGTACCCAAGAGACCCAGTACTTC CASRGTSTQETQYF
few . 14 TRBJ2-7 TRBV5-1 TGCGCCAGCAGCTTGTATGGTAGCTCCTACGAGCAGTACTTC CASSLYGSSYEQYF
. TRBD2 17 TRBJ2-7 TRBV20-1 TGCAGTGTTTCCCTTACTAGCGGGGGCGAGCTCTCCTACGAGCAGTACTTC CSVSLTSGGELSYEQYF
few TRBD1 14 TRBJ1-1 TRBV18 TGTGCCAGCTCACCGACAGGGAGGAACACTGAAGCTTTCTTT CASSPTGRNTEAFF
. . 14 TRBJ2-3 TRBV5-1 TGCGCCAGCAGCACGGGACTCGACACAGATACGCAGTATTTT CASSTGLDTDTQYF
many . 12 TRBJ2-5 TRBV7-3 TGTGCCAGCAGCTTGTACCAAGAGACCCAGTACTTC CASSLYQETQYF
. TRBD2 15 TRBJ2-7 TRBV28 TGTGCCAGCAGTTTTTTGGCGGGAGCCGTCTACGAGCAGTACTTC CASSFLAGAVYEQYF
. TRBD1 16 TRBJ2-2 TRBV12-3/TRBV12-4 TGTGCCAGCAGATCCTCCGGGACAGAGAACACCGGGGAGCTGTTTTTT CASRSSGTENTGELFF
few TRBD1 13 TRBJ2-7 TRBV14 TGTGCCAGCAGCCGGGACAGCGCCTACGAGCAGTACTTC CASSRDSAYEQYF
. TRBD2 16 TRBJ2-3 TRBV9 TGTGCCAGCAGCGTTGGACTAGCGGGTTTCACAGATACGCAGTATTTT CASSVGLAGFTDTQYF
few . 16 TRBJ1-2 TRBV11-3 TGTGCCAGCAGCTTAGGAGGTTGGACAGCCCGGAGTAGCTACACCTTC CASSLGGWTARSSYTF
. TRBD1 15 TRBJ2-7 TRBV24-1 TGTGCCACCCGGGAAGGGACAGGGACAACCTACGAGCAGTACTTC CATREGTGTTYEQYF
. . 14 TRBJ2-7 TRBV29-1 TGCAGCGTAGAGGCAGGGGCGCGGAGCTACGAGCAGTACTTC CSVEAGARSYEQYF
. TRBD2 17 TRBJ2-5 TRBV5-1 TGCGCCAGCAGCTGGAGCCCTAGCGGGGGGTTCCAAGAGACTCAGTACTTC CASSWSPSGGFQETQYF
. TRBD2 16 TRBJ2-2 TRBV12-3/TRBV12-4 TGTGCCAGCAGGCAGCATAGCGGGGGGGCAACCGGGGAGCTGTTTTTT CASRQHSGGATGELFF
. . 13 TRBJ2-7 TRBV15 TGTGCCACCAGCAGAGATAAACAGTACGAGCAGTACTTC CATSRDKQYEQYF